There are many counts of the clone carrying this T cell receptor (beta chain). Its antigen is unidentified. This record belongs to a study of T cells in Graves' hyperthyroidism and ophthalmopathy. Study at large: At initial diagnosis, before any treatment had begun, peripheral blood was obtained.

The CDR3 regions of TCR beta were amplified from RNA transcripts. TCR CDR3 underwent first-round RT-PCR with the HTBI primer set. TCRdb passed the multiplex PCR reads through MiXCR, listing each CDR3 protein once. The sample yields around 500,000 distinct CDR3 sequences, 13% to 15% seen once. Graves' hyperthyroidism was deemed stable given no ophthalmopathy progression within 18 months. The diagnostic basis comprised clinical symptoms, serum thyroxine and TRAb, thyroid ultrasound and orbital computed tomography. General study findings and limits: Most thyroid clonotypes that were expanded above 0.001 also turned up in blood.

CDR3 length: 14 residues. Germline V CDR1 and CDR2: DFQATT, SNEGSKA (reference sequence). V shed 0 bases and J shed 0 bases, with 8 bases lying between them. The V and J genes are TRBV20-1 and TRBJ1-1; no firm D call. The specimen was blood. This receptor was obtained from a young woman with Graves' hyperthyroidism. The CDR3 reads CSARDPLLNTEAFF. CDR3 coding DNA: TGCAGTGCTAGAGATCCTCTTTTGAACACTGAAGCTTTCTTT.